This record looks at one T cell receptor beta chain sequence and its context. Antigen: not known. Libraries were prepared by immunoSEQ multiplex PCR; TCRdb keeps only in-frame clonotypes and omits some of them. The data hold about 160,000 clones, with 88% observed a single time. This sample is drawn from a study of cytomegalovirus exposure and HLA in healthy donors. Whole-study findings and limits: Most TCR sequences were rare, but some public TCRs occurred in many donors. In vitro checks showed that three CMV-associated chains really do target CMV antigens.

Separate from the approximately 720-subject first cohort, the approximately 130-subject validation cohort was the one that the donors belonged to. This sequence was found in a man younger than 35 in good health and CMV-seronegative. Sequenced sample: PBMCs.

This CDR3 reads CASSRRTGGLETQYF. CDR3 nucleotide sequence: TGTGCCAGCAGCCGCCGGACAGGGGGCTTGGAGACCCAGTACTTC. The chain recombines TRBV7-2 with TRBJ2-5; 11 bases are a match to TRBD1. Germline lookup yields CDR1 SGHTA and CDR2 FQGNSA. J was trimmed by 5 bases and V by 5 bases; bases with no gene match: 7. The CDR3 runs to 15 residues. The full variable domain, completed using reference TRBV7-2 and TRBJ2-5, is GAGVSQSPSNKVTEKGKDVELRCDPISGHTALYWYRQSLGQGLEFLIYFQGNSAPDKSGLPSDRFSAERTGGSVSTLTIQRTQQEDSAVYLCASSRRTGGLETQYFGPGTRLLVL.